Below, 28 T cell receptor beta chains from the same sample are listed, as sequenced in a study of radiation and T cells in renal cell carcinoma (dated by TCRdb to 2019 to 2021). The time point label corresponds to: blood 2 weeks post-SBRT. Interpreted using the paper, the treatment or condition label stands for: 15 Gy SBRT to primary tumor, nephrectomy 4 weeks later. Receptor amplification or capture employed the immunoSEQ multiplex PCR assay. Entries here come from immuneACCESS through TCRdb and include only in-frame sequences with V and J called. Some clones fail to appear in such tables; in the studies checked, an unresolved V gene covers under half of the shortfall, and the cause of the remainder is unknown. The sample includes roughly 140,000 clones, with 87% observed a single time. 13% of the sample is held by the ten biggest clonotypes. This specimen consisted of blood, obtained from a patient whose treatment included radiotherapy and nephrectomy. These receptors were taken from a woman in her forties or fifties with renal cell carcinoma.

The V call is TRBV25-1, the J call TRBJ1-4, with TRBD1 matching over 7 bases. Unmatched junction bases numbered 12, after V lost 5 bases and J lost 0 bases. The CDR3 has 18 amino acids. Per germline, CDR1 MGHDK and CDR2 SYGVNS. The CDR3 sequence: CASSSDREGVATNEKLFF. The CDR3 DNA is TGTGCCAGCAGTTCCGACAGGGAAGGTGTTGCAACTAATGAAAAACTGTTTTTT.

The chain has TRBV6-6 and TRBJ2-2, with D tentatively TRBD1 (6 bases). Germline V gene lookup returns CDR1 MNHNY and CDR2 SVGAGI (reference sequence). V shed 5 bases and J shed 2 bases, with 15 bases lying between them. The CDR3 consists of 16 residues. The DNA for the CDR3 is TGTGCCAGCAGTACCGGACAGCTATATAACACCGGGGAGCTGTTTTTT. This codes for CASSTGQLYNTGELFF.

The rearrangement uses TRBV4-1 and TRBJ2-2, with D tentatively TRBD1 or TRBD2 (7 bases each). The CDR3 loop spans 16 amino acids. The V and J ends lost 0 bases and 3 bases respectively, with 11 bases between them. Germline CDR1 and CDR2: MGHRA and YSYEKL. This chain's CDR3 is CASSQEGGGDTGELFF. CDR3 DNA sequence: TGCGCCAGCAGCCAAGAGGGAGGGGGCGACACCGGGGAGCTGTTTTTT.

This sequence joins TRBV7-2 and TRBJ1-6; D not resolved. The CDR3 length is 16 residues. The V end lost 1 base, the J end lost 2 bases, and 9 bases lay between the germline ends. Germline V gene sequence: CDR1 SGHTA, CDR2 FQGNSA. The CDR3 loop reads CASSLDGQTYNSPLHF. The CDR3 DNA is TGTGCCAGCAGCTTAGACGGTCAAACCTATAATTCACCCCTCCACTTT.

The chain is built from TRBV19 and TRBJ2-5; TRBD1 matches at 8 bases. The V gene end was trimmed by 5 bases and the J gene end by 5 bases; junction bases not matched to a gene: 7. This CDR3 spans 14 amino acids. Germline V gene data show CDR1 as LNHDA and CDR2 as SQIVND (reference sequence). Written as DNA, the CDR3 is TGTGCCAGTAGTTTCCGGGGACAGGCGGAGACCCAGTACTTC. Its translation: CASSFRGQAETQYF.

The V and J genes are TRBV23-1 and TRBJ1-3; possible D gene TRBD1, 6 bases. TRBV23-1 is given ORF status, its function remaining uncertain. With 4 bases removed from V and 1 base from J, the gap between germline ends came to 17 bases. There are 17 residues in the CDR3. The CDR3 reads CASSRRQVCDSGNTIYF. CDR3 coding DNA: TGCGCCAGCAGTCGCCGACAGGTCTGTGATTCTGGAAACACCATATATTTT.

The CDR3 bases are TGTGCCAGTACCACAGGGGAAGTCCTTAGAGACACCATATATTTT. Residues: CASTTGEVLRDTIYF. The chain has TRBV19 and TRBJ1-3; TRBD1 agrees at 7 bases. With V trimmed by 7 bases and J by 8 bases, 14 bases remained unmatched. This CDR3 contains 15 residues. CDR1 LNHDA and CDR2 SQIVND come from the germline V gene (reference sequence).

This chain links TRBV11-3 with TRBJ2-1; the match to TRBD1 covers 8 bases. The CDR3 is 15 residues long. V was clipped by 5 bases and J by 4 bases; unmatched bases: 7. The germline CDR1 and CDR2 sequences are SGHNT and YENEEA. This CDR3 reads CASSHRTGSYNEQFF. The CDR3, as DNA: TGTGCCAGCAGCCATCGGACAGGGTCGTACAATGAGCAGTTCTTC.

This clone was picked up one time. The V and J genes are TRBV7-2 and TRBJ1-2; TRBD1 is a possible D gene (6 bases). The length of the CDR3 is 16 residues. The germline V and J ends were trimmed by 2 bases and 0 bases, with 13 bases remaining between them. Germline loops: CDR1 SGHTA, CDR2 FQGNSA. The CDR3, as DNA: TGTGCCAGCAGCTTATTAGGACAGAGAGCTAACTATGGCTACACCTTC. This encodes CASSLLGQRANYGYTF.

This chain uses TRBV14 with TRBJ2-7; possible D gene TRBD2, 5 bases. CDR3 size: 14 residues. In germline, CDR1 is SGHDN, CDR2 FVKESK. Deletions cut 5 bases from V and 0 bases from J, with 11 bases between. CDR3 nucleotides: TGTGCCAGCAGCGCCGGGGTCCGCTCCTACGAGCAGTACTTC. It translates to CASSAGVRSYEQYF.

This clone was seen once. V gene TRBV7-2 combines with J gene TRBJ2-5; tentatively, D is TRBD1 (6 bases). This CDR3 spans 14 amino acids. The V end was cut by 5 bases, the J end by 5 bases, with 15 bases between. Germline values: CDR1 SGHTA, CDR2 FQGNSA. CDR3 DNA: TGTGCCAGCAGCCTGTCTGGGACAATCGAGACCCAGTACTTC. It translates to CASSLSGTIETQYF.

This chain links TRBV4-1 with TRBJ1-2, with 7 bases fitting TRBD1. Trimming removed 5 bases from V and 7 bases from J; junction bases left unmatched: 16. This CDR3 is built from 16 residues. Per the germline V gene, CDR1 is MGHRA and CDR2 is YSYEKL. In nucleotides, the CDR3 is TGCGCCAGCAGCAAGGGCCAGGGGGAGACCTCCTTTGGCTACACCTTC. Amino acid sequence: CASSKGQGETSFGYTF.

The DNA of the CDR3 is TGTGCCAGCAGCTTATTTTTCGGGGACAGACAACCGAACACTGAAGCTTTCTTT. Translating gives CASSLFFGDRQPNTEAFF. This chain links TRBV7-9 with TRBJ1-1; 7 bases match TRBD1. The CDR3 is made up of 18 amino acids. Unmatched junction bases numbered 13, after V lost 2 bases and J lost 1 base. Germline values: CDR1 SEHNR, CDR2 FQNEAQ (reference sequence). The full variable domain, completed using reference TRBV7-9 and TRBJ1-1, is DTGVSQNPRHKITKRGQNVTFRCDPISEHNRLYWYRQTLGQGPEFLTYFQNEAQLEKSRLLSDRFSAERPKGSFSTLEIQRTEQGDSAMYLCASSLFFGDRQPNTEAFFGQGTRLTVV.

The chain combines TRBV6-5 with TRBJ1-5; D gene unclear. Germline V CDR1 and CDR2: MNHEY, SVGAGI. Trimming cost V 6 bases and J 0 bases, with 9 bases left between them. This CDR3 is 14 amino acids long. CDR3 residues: CASREGSSNQPQHF. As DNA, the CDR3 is TGTGCCAGCAGAGAAGGATCTAGCAATCAGCCCCAGCATTTT.

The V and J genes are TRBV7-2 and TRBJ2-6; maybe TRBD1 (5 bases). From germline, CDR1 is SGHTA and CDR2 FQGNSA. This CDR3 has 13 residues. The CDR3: CATDREGANVLTF. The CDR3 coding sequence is TGTGCTACTGACAGAGAAGGGGCCAACGTCCTGACTTTC.

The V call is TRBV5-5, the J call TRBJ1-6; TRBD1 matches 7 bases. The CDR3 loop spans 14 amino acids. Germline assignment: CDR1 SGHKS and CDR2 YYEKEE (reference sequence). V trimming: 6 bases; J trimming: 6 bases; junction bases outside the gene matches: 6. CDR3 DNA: TGTGCCAGCATTAAGGGACAGAGTAATTCACCCCTCCACTTT. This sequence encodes CASIKGQSNSPLHF.

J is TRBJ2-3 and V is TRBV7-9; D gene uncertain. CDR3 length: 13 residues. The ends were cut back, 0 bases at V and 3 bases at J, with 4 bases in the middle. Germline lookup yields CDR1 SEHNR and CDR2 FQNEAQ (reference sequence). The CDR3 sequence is CASSLAVTDTQYF. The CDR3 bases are TGTGCCAGCAGCTTAGCTGTTACAGATACGCAGTATTTT.

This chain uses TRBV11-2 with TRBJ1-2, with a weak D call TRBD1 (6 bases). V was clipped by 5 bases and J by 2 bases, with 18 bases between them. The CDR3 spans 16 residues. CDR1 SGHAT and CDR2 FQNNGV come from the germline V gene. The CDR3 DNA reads TGTGCCAGCAGCCCCGAACTTCCAGGGGCAAACTATGGCTACACCTTC. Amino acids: CASSPELPGANYGYTF. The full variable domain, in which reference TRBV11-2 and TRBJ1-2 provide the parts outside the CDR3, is EAGVAQSPRYKIIEKRQSVAFWCNPISGHATLYWYQQILGQGPKLLIQFQNNGVVDDSQLPKDRFSAERLKGVDSTLKIQPAKLEDSAVYLCASSPELPGANYGYTFGSGTRLTVV.

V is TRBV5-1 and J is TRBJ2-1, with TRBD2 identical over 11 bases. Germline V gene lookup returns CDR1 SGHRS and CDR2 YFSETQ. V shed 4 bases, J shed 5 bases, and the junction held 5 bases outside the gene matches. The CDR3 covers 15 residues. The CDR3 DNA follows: TGCGCCAGCAGCGAACTAGCGGGGGAGAACAATGAGCAGTTCTTC. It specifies CASSELAGENNEQFF.

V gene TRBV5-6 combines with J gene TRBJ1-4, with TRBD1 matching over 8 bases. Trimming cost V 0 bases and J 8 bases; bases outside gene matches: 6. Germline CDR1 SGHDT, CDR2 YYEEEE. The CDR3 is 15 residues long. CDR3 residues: CASSLADRVREKLFF. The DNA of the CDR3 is TGTGCCAGCAGCTTGGCGGACAGGGTCCGGGAAAAACTGTTTTTT.

The CDR3 DNA sequence: TGCAGCGTTGAAGACGGTCTAGGGGCAGGGCGAGGCGAGCAGTACTTC. Its protein is CSVEDGLGAGRGEQYF. The chain couples TRBV29-1 to TRBJ2-7; D may be TRBD1 (5 bases). The ends were cut back, 0 bases at V and 6 bases at J, with 21 bases in the middle. Germline-derived CDR1 and CDR2 are SQVTM and ANQGSEA. This CDR3 has 16 residues.

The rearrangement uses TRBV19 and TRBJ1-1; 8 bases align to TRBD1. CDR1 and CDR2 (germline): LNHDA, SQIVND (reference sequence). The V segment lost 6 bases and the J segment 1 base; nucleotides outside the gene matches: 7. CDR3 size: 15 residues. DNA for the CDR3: TGTGCCAGTAGGGGACTGGACAGGGCGAACACTGAAGCTTTCTTT. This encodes CASRGLDRANTEAFF.

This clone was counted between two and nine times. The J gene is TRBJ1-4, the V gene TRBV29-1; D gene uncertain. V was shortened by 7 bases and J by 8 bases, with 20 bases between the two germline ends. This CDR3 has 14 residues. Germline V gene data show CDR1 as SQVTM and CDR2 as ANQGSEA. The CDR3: CSARESLVGEKLFF. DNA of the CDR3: TGCAGCGCCAGAGAATCATTAGTGGGGGAAAAACTGTTTTTT.

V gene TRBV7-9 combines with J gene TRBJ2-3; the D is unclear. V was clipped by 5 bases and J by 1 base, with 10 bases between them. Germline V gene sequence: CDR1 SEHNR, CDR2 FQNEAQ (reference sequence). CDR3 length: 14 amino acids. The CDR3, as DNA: TGTGCCAGCAGCGATCCTGGGCGCACAGATACGCAGTATTTT. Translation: CASSDPGRTDTQYF. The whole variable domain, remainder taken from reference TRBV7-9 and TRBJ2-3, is DTGVSQNPRHKITKRGQNVTFRCDPISEHNRLYWYRQTLGQGPEFLTYFQNEAQLEKSRLLSDRFSAERPKGSFSTLEIQRTEQGDSAMYLCASSDPGRTDTQYFGPGTRLTVL.

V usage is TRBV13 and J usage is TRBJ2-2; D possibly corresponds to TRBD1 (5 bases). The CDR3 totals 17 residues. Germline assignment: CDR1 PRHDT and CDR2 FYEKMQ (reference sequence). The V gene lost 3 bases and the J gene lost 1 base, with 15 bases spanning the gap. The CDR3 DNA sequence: TGTGCCAGCAGCTTCAACCATCAGGGCAGGAACACCGGGGAGCTGTTTTTT. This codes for CASSFNHQGRNTGELFF.

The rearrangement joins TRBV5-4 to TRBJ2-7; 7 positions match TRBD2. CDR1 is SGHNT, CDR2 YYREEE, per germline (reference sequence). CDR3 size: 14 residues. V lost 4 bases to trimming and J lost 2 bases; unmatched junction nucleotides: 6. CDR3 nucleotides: TGTGCCAGCAGCCATACTAGCGTCCCCTACGAGCAGTACTTC. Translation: CASSHTSVPYEQYF.

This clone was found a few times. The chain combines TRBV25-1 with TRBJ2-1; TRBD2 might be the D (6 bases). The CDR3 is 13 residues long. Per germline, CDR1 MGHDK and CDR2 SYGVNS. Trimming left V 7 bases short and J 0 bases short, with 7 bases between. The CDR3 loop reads CASKEGSYNEQFF. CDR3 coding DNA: TGTGCCAGCAAGGAGGGCTCCTACAATGAGCAGTTCTTC.

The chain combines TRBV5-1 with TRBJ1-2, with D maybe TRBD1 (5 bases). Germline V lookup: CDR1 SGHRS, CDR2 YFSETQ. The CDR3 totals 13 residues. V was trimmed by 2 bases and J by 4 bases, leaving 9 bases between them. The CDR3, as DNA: TGCGCCAGCAGCTTACAGGAGTTCTATGGCTACACCTTC. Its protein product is CASSLQEFYGYTF.